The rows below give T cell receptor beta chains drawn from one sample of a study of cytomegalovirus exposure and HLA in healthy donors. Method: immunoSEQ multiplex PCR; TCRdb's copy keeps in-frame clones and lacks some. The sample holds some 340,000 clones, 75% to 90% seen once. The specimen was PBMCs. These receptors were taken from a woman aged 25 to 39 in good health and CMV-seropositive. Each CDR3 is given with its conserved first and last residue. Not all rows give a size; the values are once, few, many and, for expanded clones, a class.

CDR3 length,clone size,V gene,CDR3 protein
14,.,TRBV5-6,CASSLGGQFTGYTF
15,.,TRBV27,CASSSYGPEDYGYTF
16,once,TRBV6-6,CASSSNRRVRDNEQFF
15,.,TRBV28,CASSSGQGRTYEQYF
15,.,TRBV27,CASRELANLAGTQYF
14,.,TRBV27,CASSPGGGSYEQYF
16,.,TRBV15,CATSDSTGVSNQPQHF
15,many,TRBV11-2,CASSKPSGGANEQFF
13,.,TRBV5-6,CASSLAAFTEAFF
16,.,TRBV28,CASRWTGGTNTGELFF
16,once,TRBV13,CASSLDGGREIGEQFF
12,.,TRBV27,CASSAGNTEAFF
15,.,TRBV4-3,CASSPSGVRFDTQYF
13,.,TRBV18,CASSYGQTYEQYF
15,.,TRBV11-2,CASSWVGSPNYGYTF
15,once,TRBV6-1,CASREEGLITYEQYF
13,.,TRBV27,CASSLYRAGTQYF
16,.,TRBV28,CASSLEEIGTLETQYF
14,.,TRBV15,CATSLIPGPYEQYF
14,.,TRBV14,CASSQGRHTDTQYF
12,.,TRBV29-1,CSVAGTANGYTF
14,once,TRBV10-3,CAISDSGFSYEQYF
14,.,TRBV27,CASSFGTNSVEQYF
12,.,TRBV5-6,CASSSTPIEQFF
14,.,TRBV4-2,CASSQGYLGSEQFF
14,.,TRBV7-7,CASSLGTGPDEQYF
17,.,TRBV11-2,CASSFPHLRQKGREQFF
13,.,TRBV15,CATSPVDYNEQFF
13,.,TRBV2,CASMGTAGEKLFF
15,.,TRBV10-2,CASSELAGGVETQYF
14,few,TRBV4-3,CASSQEGSLPPLHF
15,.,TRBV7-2,CASSFLTGTDYGYTF
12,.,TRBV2,CASRDGANVLTF
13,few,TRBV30,CAWSWGSTDTQYF
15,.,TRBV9,CASSATGGATGELFF
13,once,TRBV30,CAWSTGINQPQHF
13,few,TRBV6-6,CASQGTYNSPLHF
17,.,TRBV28,CASSLPDRDRTSYEQYF
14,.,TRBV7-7,CASSPDPIAETQYF
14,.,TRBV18,CASSPLRGGETQYF